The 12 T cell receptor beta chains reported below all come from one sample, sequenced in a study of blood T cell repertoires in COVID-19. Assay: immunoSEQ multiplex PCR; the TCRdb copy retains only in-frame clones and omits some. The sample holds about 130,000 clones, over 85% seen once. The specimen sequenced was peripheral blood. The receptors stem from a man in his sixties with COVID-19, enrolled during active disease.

The CDR3 bases are TGTGCCAGCAGCTTAGATATTGATGGCTACACCTTC. Translation gives CASSLDIDGYTF. The V gene is TRBV7-9, the J gene TRBJ1-2; no definite D call. The CDR3 consists of 12 residues. CDR1 is SEHNR, CDR2 FQNEAQ, per germline (reference sequence). V lost 1 base and J 6 bases, leaving 6 bases between the germline ends.

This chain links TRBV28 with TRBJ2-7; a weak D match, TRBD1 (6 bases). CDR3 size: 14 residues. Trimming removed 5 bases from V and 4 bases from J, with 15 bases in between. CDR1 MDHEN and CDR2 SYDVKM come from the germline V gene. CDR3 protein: CASSLRGALYEQYF. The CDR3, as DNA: TGTGCCAGCAGTCTCAGGGGTGCCTTGTACGAGCAGTACTTC.

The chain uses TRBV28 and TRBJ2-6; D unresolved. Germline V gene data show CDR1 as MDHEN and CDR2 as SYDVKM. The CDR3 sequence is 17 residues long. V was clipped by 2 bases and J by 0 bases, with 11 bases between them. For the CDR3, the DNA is TGTGCCAGCAGTTTAGTACTATGGCCCTCTGGGGCCAACGTCCTGACTTTC. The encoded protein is CASSLVLWPSGANVLTF.

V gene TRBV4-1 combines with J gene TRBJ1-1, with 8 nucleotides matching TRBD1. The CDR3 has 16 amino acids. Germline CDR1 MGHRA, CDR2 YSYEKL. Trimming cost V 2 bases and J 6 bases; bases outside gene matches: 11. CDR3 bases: TGCGCCAGCAGCCAACGAACCCGGACAGGGTCCCCTGAAGCTTTCTTT. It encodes CASSQRTRTGSPEAFF.

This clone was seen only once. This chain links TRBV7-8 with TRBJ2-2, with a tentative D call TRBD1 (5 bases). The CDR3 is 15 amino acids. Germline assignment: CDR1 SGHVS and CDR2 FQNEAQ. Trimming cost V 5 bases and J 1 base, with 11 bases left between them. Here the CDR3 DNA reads TGTGCCAGCAGCACCGCGACAGAGAACACCGGGGAGCTGTTTTTT. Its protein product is CASSTATENTGELFF.

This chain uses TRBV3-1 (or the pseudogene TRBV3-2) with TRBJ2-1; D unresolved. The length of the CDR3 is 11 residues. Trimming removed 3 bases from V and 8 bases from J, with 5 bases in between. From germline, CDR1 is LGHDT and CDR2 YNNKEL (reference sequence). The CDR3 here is CASSQSYEQFF. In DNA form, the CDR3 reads TGTGCCAGCAGCCAGAGCTATGAGCAGTTCTTC.

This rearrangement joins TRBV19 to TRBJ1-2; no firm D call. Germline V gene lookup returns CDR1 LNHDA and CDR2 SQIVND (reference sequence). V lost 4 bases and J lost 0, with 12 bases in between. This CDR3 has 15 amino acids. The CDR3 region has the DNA TGTGCCAGTAGTACCCGAGAGGAAGCTAACTATGGCTACACCTTC. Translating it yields CASSTREEANYGYTF.

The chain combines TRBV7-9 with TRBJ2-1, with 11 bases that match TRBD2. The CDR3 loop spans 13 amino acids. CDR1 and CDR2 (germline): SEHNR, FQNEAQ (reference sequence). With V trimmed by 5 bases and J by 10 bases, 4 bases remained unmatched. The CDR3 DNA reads TGTGCCAGCAGCCCCAGACTAGCGGGAGAGCAGTTCTTC. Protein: CASSPRLAGEQFF.

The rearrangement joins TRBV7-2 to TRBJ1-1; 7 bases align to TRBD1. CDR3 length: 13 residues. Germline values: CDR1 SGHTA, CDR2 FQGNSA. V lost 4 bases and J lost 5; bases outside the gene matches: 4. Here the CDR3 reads CASSYIRGTEAFF. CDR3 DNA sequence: TGTGCCAGCAGCTACATCAGGGGGACTGAAGCTTTCTTT.

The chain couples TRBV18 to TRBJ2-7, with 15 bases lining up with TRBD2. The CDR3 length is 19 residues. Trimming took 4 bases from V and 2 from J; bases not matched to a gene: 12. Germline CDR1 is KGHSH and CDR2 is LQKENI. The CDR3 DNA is TGTGCCAGCTCACTAGGGACTAGCGGGAGGTCCCCTAGGGCCTACGAGCAGTACTTC. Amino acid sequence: CASSLGTSGRSPRAYEQYF. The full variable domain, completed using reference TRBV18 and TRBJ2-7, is NAGVMQNPRHLVRRRGQEARLRCSPMKGHSHVYWYRQLPEEGLKFMVYLQKENIIDESGMPKERFSAEFPKEGPSILRIQQVVRGDSAAYFCASSLGTSGRSPRAYEQYFGPGTRLTVT.

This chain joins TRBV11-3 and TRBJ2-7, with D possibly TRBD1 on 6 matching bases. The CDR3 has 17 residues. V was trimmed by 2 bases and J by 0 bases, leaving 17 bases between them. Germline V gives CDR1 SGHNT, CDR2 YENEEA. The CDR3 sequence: CASSLTSQGFSSYEQYF. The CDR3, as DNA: TGTGCCAGCAGCTTAACATCACAGGGTTTCTCCTCCTACGAGCAGTACTTC.

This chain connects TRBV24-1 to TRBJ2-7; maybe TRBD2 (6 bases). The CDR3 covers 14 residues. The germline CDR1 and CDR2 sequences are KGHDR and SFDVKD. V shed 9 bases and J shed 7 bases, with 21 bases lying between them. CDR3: CATSPGDQLREQYF. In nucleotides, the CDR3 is TGTGCCACCTCCCCGGGGGACCAACTACGGGAGCAGTACTTC.